One sample yielded the 10 T cell receptor beta chains listed below, sequenced in a study of cytomegalovirus exposure and HLA in healthy donors. Data came from immunoSEQ multiplex PCR; TCRdb stores just in-frame clones and leaves some out. The sample lists 150,000 to 250,000 clones; about 81% were seen once. Input material: PBMCs. The receptor set was obtained from a woman in her twenties or thirties in good health and CMV-seronegative.

V usage is TRBV5-1 and J usage is TRBJ1-2, with TRBD1 matching over 8 bases. The CDR3 has 15 residues. Germline values: CDR1 SGHRS, CDR2 YFSETQ. J gave up 2 bases and V 0 bases, and 3 bases lay outside the gene matches. CDR3 sequence reads: CASSLGSGGNYGYTF. Written as DNA, the CDR3 is TGCGCCAGCAGCTTGGGTTCAGGGGGCAACTATGGCTACACCTTC.

The chain links TRBV7-3 to TRBJ2-7, with D tentatively TRBD1 (7 bases). The CDR3 runs 12 residues. Germline CDR1 is SGHTA and CDR2 is FQGTGA. Trimming stripped 3 bases from V and 7 bases from J, with 10 bases between. The CDR3, as DNA: TGTGCCAGCAGCTTCCCAGGGGGGGAGCAGTACTTC. It translates to CASSFPGGEQYF.

The genes are TRBV19 and TRBJ1-4; 10 bases map to TRBD1. From germline, CDR1 is LNHDA and CDR2 SQIVND (reference sequence). Germline trimming cut 5 bases from V and 3 bases from J; bases unmatched to any gene: 6. This CDR3 contains 16 residues. This CDR3 reads CASSPDRGLANEKLFF. The CDR3 DNA follows: TGTGCCAGTAGTCCCGACAGGGGGCTCGCTAATGAAAAACTGTTTTTT.

V usage is TRBV25-1 and J usage is TRBJ2-6, with D possibly being TRBD2 (7 bases). Deletions cut 0 bases from V and 4 bases from J, with 13 bases between. This CDR3 spans 17 amino acids. Looked up from germline, CDR1 is MGHDK and CDR2 is SYGVNS. The CDR3 is CASSEYRGAAGANVLTF. CDR3 sequence (DNA): TGTGCCAGCAGTGAATATCGGGGGGCGGCGGGGGCCAACGTCCTGACTTTC.

The J gene is TRBJ1-2, the V gene TRBV7-2; D unresolved. The germline V gene has CDR1 SGHTA and CDR2 FQGNSA. Trimming stripped 1 base from V and 0 bases from J, with 12 bases between. The CDR3 consists of 16 residues. DNA of the CDR3: TGTGCCAGCAGCTTAGAAATCCAAAGAGCTAACTATGGCTACACCTTC. Translation: CASSLEIQRANYGYTF.

The gene calls are TRBV19 and TRBJ2-7, with 9 bases identical to TRBD1. This CDR3 is 16 amino acids long. The V segment lost 5 bases and the J segment 5 bases; nucleotides outside the gene matches: 13. The germline V gene encodes CDR1 LNHDA and CDR2 SQIVND (reference sequence). In nucleotides, the CDR3 is TGTGCCAGTAGTCTTACCGGGGGGACAGGGTTTCACGAGCAGTACTTC. Its translation: CASSLTGGTGFHEQYF.

About this clone: Distinct nucleotide sequences in the sample also encode this CDR3. The chain is built from TRBV5-1 and TRBJ2-1; 11 nucleotides agree with TRBD2. V lost 0 bases to trimming and J lost 4 bases; unmatched junction nucleotides: 0. The CDR3 runs to 15 residues. CDR1 and CDR2 (germline): SGHRS, YFSETQ. As DNA, the CDR3 is TGCGCCAGCAGCTTGGGACTAGCGGGATACAATGAGCAGTTCTTC. It translates to CASSLGLAGYNEQFF.

This chain connects TRBV30 to TRBJ1-5, with D maybe TRBD1 (6 bases). Per the germline V gene, CDR1 is GTSNPN and CDR2 is SVGIG (reference sequence). Trimming took off 0 bases at V and 6 bases at J, with 15 bases between the two ends. The CDR3 extends over 15 amino acids. The CDR3 nucleotides are TGTGCCTGGAGTGTACCTTGGGGGGGCGGTCAGCCCCAGCATTTT. Residues: CAWSVPWGGGQPQHF.

The chain employs TRBV19 and TRBJ2-1; 16 bases agree with TRBD2. The CDR3 is 17 residues long. V dropped 4 bases and J dropped 6; count of bases not matched to a gene: 6. Germline CDR1 LNHDA, CDR2 SQIVND (reference sequence). CDR3 amino acids: CASSRPGTSGRGNEQFF. CDR3 DNA sequence: TGTGCCAGTAGTAGACCCGGGACTAGCGGGAGGGGCAATGAGCAGTTCTTC.

V and J are TRBV28 and TRBJ2-7; TRBD1 matches at 7 bases. CDR3 length: 16 amino acids. The J segment lost 2 bases and the V segment lost 5 bases, leaving 12 bases of the junction unmatched. CDR1 and CDR2 from the germline V gene are MDHEN and SYDVKM. Here the CDR3 reads CASSTKRTGIAYEQYF. The CDR3 DNA reads TGTGCCAGCAGTACAAAGAGGACAGGAATAGCCTACGAGCAGTACTTC.